These 11 T cell receptor beta chains were all obtained from the same sample, sequenced in a study of blood T cell repertoires in COVID-19. Sequenced by immunoSEQ multiplex PCR; TCRdb stores in-frame clones only, minus some. The sample consists of about 120,000 clones, around 86% of them appearing once. Sequenced sample: peripheral blood. The receptors shown here come from a woman aged 70-85 years with acute or convalescent COVID-19.

The rearrangement joins TRBV30 to TRBJ1-5; the match to TRBD1 covers 10 bases. Looked up from germline, CDR1 is GTSNPN and CDR2 is SVGIG (reference sequence). This CDR3 comprises 15 residues. V dropped 1 base and J dropped 1; count of bases not matched to a gene: 1. The CDR3 protein is CAWSGGQGSNQPQHF. CDR3 nucleotides: TGTGCCTGGAGTGGGGGACAGGGGAGCAATCAGCCCCAGCATTTT. Variable domain in full (rest from reference TRBV30 and TRBJ1-5): SQTIHQWPATLVQPVGSPLSLECTVEGTSNPNLYWYRQAAGRGLQLLFYSVGIGQISSEVPQNLSASRPQDRQFILSSKKLLLSDSGFYLCAWSGGQGSNQPQHFGDGTRLSIL.

The chain joins TRBV19 to TRBJ2-5, with D perhaps matching TRBD2 (5 bases). The V gene's germline CDR1 is LNHDA and CDR2 SQIVND (reference sequence). This CDR3 comprises 14 residues. Trimming took off 1 base at V and 2 bases at J, with 8 bases between the two ends. CDR3 region: CASSIGRGQETQYF. The CDR3 DNA sequence: TGTGCCAGTAGTATAGGTAGAGGGCAAGAGACCCAGTACTTC.

The chain uses TRBV27 and TRBJ2-7; D uncertain. V lost 9 bases and J lost 5, with 5 bases in between. The CDR3 is made up of 9 amino acids. CDR1 and CDR2 from the germline V gene are MNHEY and SMNVEV (reference sequence). CDR3 sequence (DNA): TGTGCCAGAAATAACGAGCAGTACTTC. It is translated as CARNNEQYF.

The rearrangement uses TRBV28 and TRBJ1-1; 7 positions agree with TRBD1. Germline-derived CDR1 and CDR2 are MDHEN and SYDVKM. The CDR3 spans 15 residues. The V gene end was trimmed by 1 base and the J gene end by 10 bases; junction bases not matched to a gene: 12. The CDR3 is CASSLFTGTAPRAFF. In DNA, the CDR3 is TGTGCCAGCAGTTTATTCACCGGGACAGCCCCACGAGCTTTCTTT. Drawing the rest from reference TRBV28 and TRBJ1-1, the complete variable domain is DVKVTQSSRYLVKRTGEKVFLECVQDMDHENMFWYRQDPGLGLRLIYFSYDVKMKEKGDIPEGYSVSREKKERFSLILESASTNQTSMYLCASSLFTGTAPRAFFGQGTRLTVV.

This clone was recorded a few times. The gene calls are TRBV10-2 and TRBJ1-2, with D possibly matching TRBD1 (6 bases). The CDR3 runs to 13 residues. Trimming took 4 bases from V and 8 from J, leaving 14 bases between them. Germline V CDR1 and CDR2: WSHSY, SAAADI. The CDR3 region is CASSAGTGLGYTF. The DNA of the CDR3 is TGCGCCAGCAGTGCGGGTACAGGGCTCGGCTACACCTTC.

This rearrangement joins TRBV6-5 to TRBJ2-3, with D uncertain. Trimming removed 7 bases at V and 3 bases at J, with 8 bases between. CDR3 length: 12 residues. The germline gives CDR1 MNHEY, CDR2 SVGAGI. The CDR3 loop reads CASTPGTDTQYF. The CDR3, as DNA: TGTGCCAGCACCCCGGGTACAGATACGCAGTATTTT.

The chain joins TRBV7-9 to TRBJ1-4; possibly TRBD1 for D (5 bases). The V end was cut by 0 bases, the J end by 7 bases, with 15 bases between. This CDR3 has 16 amino acids. Per germline, CDR1 SEHNR and CDR2 FQNEAQ (reference sequence). CDR3 amino acids: CASSLAVEAGGEKLFF. CDR3 coding DNA: TGTGCCAGCAGCTTAGCGGTGGAGGCGGGGGGTGAAAAACTGTTTTTT.

This clone came up a few times. The rearrangement joins TRBV28 to TRBJ1-2, with 7 bases identical to TRBD1. Germline-derived CDR1 and CDR2 are MDHEN and SYDVKM. The junction had 9 bases not matched to a gene; V was cut back by 4 bases and J by 4 bases. CDR3 size: 15 residues. CDR3: CASSSALDRLYGYTF. The DNA of the CDR3 is TGTGCCAGCAGTTCAGCCCTGGACAGGCTCTATGGCTACACCTTC.

The genes are TRBV3-1 (or the pseudogene TRBV3-2) and TRBJ1-3, with D unclear. The CDR3 runs to 15 residues. The V gene lost 7 bases and the J gene lost 0 bases, with 13 bases spanning the gap. In germline, CDR1 is LGHDT, CDR2 YNNKEL (reference sequence). This CDR3 reads CASKPSGLSGNTIYF. The CDR3 nucleotides are TGTGCCAGCAAACCTTCAGGACTCTCTGGAAACACCATATATTTT.

In this sample, this clone turned up once. Germline and junction disagree at one end, which may indicate a read error. The chain couples TRBV15 to TRBJ2-7; TRBD2 matches at 16 bases. The CDR3 runs 15 residues. Germline V gene sequence: CDR1 LNHNV, CDR2 YYDKDF (reference sequence). CDR3 residues: CATSRAGTSGGARHF. The CDR3 DNA follows: TGTGCCACCAGCAGAGCCGGGACTAGCGGGGGGGCCCGCCACTTC.

The chain employs TRBV12-2 and TRBJ1-2; the DNA was not compared with TRBD1, the D call given in the table. TRBV12-2 is labeled a pseudogene. This CDR3 spans 14 amino acids. The CDR3 nucleotides are TGTGCAAGTCGCTCTCAGGTGGGCCTTGGGGGCTACACCTTC. Translated: CASRSQVGLGGYTF.